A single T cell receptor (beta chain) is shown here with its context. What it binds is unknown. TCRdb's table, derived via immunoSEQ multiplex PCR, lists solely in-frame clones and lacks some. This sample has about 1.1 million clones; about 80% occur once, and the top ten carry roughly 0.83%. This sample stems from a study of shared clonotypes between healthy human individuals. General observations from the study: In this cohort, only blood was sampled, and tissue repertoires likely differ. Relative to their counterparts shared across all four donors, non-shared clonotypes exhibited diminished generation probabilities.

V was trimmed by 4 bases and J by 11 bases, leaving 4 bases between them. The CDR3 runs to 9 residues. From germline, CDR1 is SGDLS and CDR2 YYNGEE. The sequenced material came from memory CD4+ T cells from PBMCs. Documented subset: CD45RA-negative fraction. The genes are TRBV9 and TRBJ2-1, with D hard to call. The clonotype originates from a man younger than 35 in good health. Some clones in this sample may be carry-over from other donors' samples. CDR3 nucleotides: TGTGCCAGCAGCCCCAAGCAGTTCTTC. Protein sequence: CASSPKQFF.